These 8 T cell receptor beta chains were all obtained from the same sample, sequenced in a study of neurological immune-mediated disorders. MiXCR was run by TCRdb on the 5' RACE reads, yielding one entry per CDR3 protein. The sample has roughly 30,000 distinct CDR3 sequences, approximately 5% seen once. Sequenced material: CD4+ T cells from blood. The receptors derive from a woman in her forties or fifties in good health.

This clonotype was counted at least ten times. V and J are TRBV6-6 and TRBJ2-2, with D possibly being TRBD1 or TRBD2 (5 bases each). The CDR3 contains 14 residues. Per germline, CDR1 MNHNY and CDR2 SVGAGI (reference sequence). V lost 6 bases and J lost 5, with 13 bases in between. CDR3 protein: CASRPGSGTGELFF. Here the CDR3 DNA reads TGTGCCAGCAGGCCAGGGTCGGGGACCGGGGAGCTGTTTTTT.

This clonotype was found many times. This rearrangement joins TRBV10-3 to TRBJ2-7; D possibly matches TRBD1 or TRBD2 (5 bases each). The V gene's germline CDR1 is ENHRY and CDR2 SYGVKD. V lost 6 bases, J lost 3 bases, and 15 bases lay in between. The CDR3 runs to 14 residues. The CDR3 loop is CAIRGDRGDYEQYF. CDR3 in DNA: TGTGCCATCAGGGGGGACCGCGGTGACTACGAGCAGTACTTC.

This clonotype has a count of ten or more. CDR3 nucleotide sequence: TGTGCCAGCAGGCCTAACAGGGGCCCTACCCTTTCACTTAGGAGGAACACTGAAGCTTTCTTT. Protein product: CASRPNRGPTLSLRRNTEAFF. The chain recombines TRBV28 with TRBJ1-1; TRBD1 agrees at 7 bases. The CDR3 has 21 residues. Trimming cost V 6 bases and J 1 base; bases outside gene matches: 26. Germline V CDR1 and CDR2: MDHEN, SYDVKM.

This clonotype was recorded at least ten times. The chain carries TRBV29-1 and TRBJ1-5; 7 bases align to TRBD1. Germline V gene data show CDR1 as SQVTM and CDR2 as ANQGSEA. J lost 5 bases, V lost 4 bases, and 5 bases had no gene match. This CDR3 comprises 13 residues. The CDR3 spells CSVAGQEYQPQHF. The CDR3 nucleotides read TGCAGCGTTGCCGGACAGGAGTATCAGCCCCAGCATTTT.

The rearrangement links TRBV5-1 to TRBJ2-7, with D perhaps given as TRBD1 or TRBD2 (5 bases each). The V end lost 0 bases, the J end lost 2 bases, and 12 bases lay between the germline ends. Germline V lookup: CDR1 SGHRS, CDR2 YFSETQ. CDR3 length: 15 amino acids. The CDR3 DNA reads TGCGCCAGCAGCTTGGACGCAGGGAGTCCCTACGAGCAGTACTTC. Its protein product is CASSLDAGSPYEQYF.

The chain uses TRBV20-1 and TRBJ2-7; D is possibly TRBD1 (5 bases). This CDR3 region has 12 residues. Between the trimmed V and J ends, which lost 5 bases and 6 bases, there was a span of 14 bases. The germline V gene has CDR1 DFQATT and CDR2 SNEGSKA (reference sequence). The CDR3 nucleotides read TGCAGTGCTGGGGCAGGGCAGGGCGAGCAGTACTTC. Translating it yields CSAGAGQGEQYF.

This clonotype was seen repeatedly, ten times or more. A read error may account for a junction end that differs from germline. The chain recombines TRBV4-3 with TRBJ1-2; 9 bases are a match to TRBD1. There are 14 residues in the CDR3. The V gene's germline CDR1 is LGHNA and CDR2 YSLEER. This chain's CDR3 is CASSHSPGQGSLAF. The CDR3 DNA follows: TGCGCCAGCAGCCATTCCCCGGGACAGGGCTCCCTCGCCTTC.

This clonotype occurred many times. V gene TRBV29-1 combines with J gene TRBJ2-3; 10 nucleotides match TRBD1. The J segment lost 0 bases and the V segment lost 6 bases, leaving 3 bases of the junction unmatched. The germline V gene encodes CDR1 SQVTM and CDR2 ANQGSEA. The CDR3 covers 14 residues. As DNA, the CDR3 is TGCAGCGTGGGGACAGGGGTTAGCACAGATACGCAGTATTTT. Protein product: CSVGTGVSTDTQYF.